The entry below describes one T cell receptor (beta chain). Its antigen remains unidentified. This entry belongs to a study of T cell responses to AZD1222 COVID-19 vaccine. Clones were sequenced by immunoSEQ multiplex PCR, and TCRdb holds only the in-frame ones, with some missing. The sample comprises fewer than 80,000 clones, roughly 78% of which are singletons, and approximately 20% rests with the top ten. Study outcomes and limitations: Only 5 to 7 AZD1222 recipients were seropositive at baseline. Nearly half of the spike-specific TCRs reportedly recognize variant regions that carry no mutations.

The TCR was taken from an adult in good health. This sample comprised peripheral blood, obtained on day 0 of MenACWY control vaccination.

CDR3 amino acids: CASSLVAQEQYF. DNA for the CDR3: TGTGCCAGCAGCTTAGTTGCGCAGGAGCAGTACTTC. This sequence joins TRBV7-9 and TRBJ2-7; no firm D call. The CDR3 extends over 12 amino acids. Trimming stripped 1 base from V and 7 bases from J, with 8 bases between. Germline V gives CDR1 SEHNR, CDR2 FQNEAQ (reference sequence).